This TCR beta chain was obtained from a study of cytotoxic CD8 clonotypes in ibrutinib-treated CLL. As for the study in general: Overall, approximately 25 responses were partial and 2 complete; following median roughly 70 months, around 15 patients stayed remitted and 12 progressed. Response samples came after a median roughly 11 months of treatment, range 6 to 36.

Study-level points and caveats: Age-matched healthy donor levels were exceeded by baseline clonality, which tracked circulating CD8+ T-cell counts.

Deep sequencing aimed at 1 in 200,000 to 1 in 1 million T cells' resolution. Measured with immunoSEQ multiplex PCR; TCRdb has only the in-frame clones, and not every one. The sample contains some 29,000 clones, roughly 62% of which appear only once. This clone appeared a single time. No antigen is known for it. The TCR originated in a human donor with chronic lymphocytic leukemia. The source material was PBMCs, sampled before ibrutinib treatment.

The CDR3 is CASSPRDTSNYGYTF. For the CDR3, the DNA is TGTGCCAGCTCTCCCCGGGACACTTCTAACTATGGCTACACCTTC. The V and J genes are TRBV18 and TRBJ1-2; tentatively, D is TRBD1 (6 bases). The germline V gene has CDR1 KGHSH and CDR2 LQKENI. The CDR3 sequence is 15 residues long. V was cut by 6 bases and J by 0 bases, with 14 bases left in between.